Below, 18 T cell receptor beta chains from the same sample are listed, as sequenced in a study of OX40 agonist ivuxolimab in advanced cancers. Library method: the immunoSEQ multiplex PCR assay. The immuneACCESS repertoire file appears here via TCRdb, limited to in-frame rearrangements. These files lack a portion of the clones; in checked studies, under half of the deficit traces to unresolved V genes, and the cause of the others is not known. In all, the sample holds roughly 95,000 clones, and more than 75% of those were seen once. Clones ranked in the top ten supply about 1.9% of the sample. The specimen comprised CD4+ or CD8+ T cells sorted from blood, sampled in a trial of the OX40 agonist ivuxolimab. Every receptor here comes from an adult with an advanced solid tumor such as melanoma, head and neck, liver or kidney cancer.

The chain has TRBV5-1 and TRBJ1-2; unclear D gene. The CDR3 contains 13 residues. Germline assignment: CDR1 SGHRS and CDR2 YFSETQ. V was cut by 0 bases and J by 2 bases, with 5 bases left in between. The CDR3 DNA follows: TGCGCCAGCAGCTTGGCCTCGAACTATGGCTACACCTTC. It codes for CASSLASNYGYTF.

The V and J genes are TRBV6-1 and TRBJ2-1; D not resolved. The germline V and J ends were trimmed by 1 base and 0 bases, with 10 bases remaining between them. The CDR3 spans 16 residues. Germline-derived CDR1 and CDR2 are MNHNS and SASEGT. The CDR3: CASSEDGRPSYNEQFF. CDR3 nucleotide sequence: TGTGCCAGCAGTGAAGATGGCAGGCCCTCCTACAATGAGCAGTTCTTC.

The V call is TRBV6-1, the J call TRBJ2-7, with D tentatively TRBD1 (5 bases). Germline CDR1 MNHNS, CDR2 SASEGT. This CDR3 is built from 12 residues. V lost 9 bases and J lost 1, with 10 bases in between. DNA for the CDR3: TGTGCCAGTATGACAGATTCCTACGAGCAGTACTTC. Translated: CASMTDSYEQYF.

The CDR3 is CASRDRGSSGNTIYF. CDR3 DNA: TGTGCCAGCAGGGACAGGGGGAGCTCTGGAAACACCATATATTTT. V usage is TRBV6-6 and J usage is TRBJ1-3; 10 bases map to TRBD1. The CDR3 has 15 residues. Germline CDR1 is MNHNY and CDR2 is SVGAGI (reference sequence). The J segment lost 0 bases and the V segment lost 6 bases, leaving 2 bases of the junction unmatched.

This chain links TRBV29-1 with TRBJ2-2, with D maybe TRBD1 (6 bases). CDR3 size: 13 residues. Germline-derived CDR1 and CDR2 are SQVTM and ANQGSEA. Trimming pared 6 bases from V and 7 bases from J, leaving 15 bases between. CDR3 DNA sequence: TGCAGCGTCGACCGTACAGGGAGCGGGGAGCTGTTTTTT. It is translated as CSVDRTGSGELFF.

The count of this clone is one. This chain joins TRBV28 and TRBJ1-2, with D maybe TRBD1 (5 bases). The CDR3 consists of 11 residues. Germline V gene data show CDR1 as MDHEN and CDR2 as SYDVKM. With 5 bases removed from V and 4 bases from J, the gap between germline ends came to 5 bases. The DNA for the CDR3 is TGTGCCAGCAGTCAGGGCTATGGCTACACCTTC. It yields the protein CASSQGYGYTF.

V and J are TRBV6-1 and TRBJ1-5; possible D gene TRBD1, 5 bases. V lost 2 bases, J lost 1 base, and 12 bases lay in between. CDR3 length: 16 residues. The germline V gene encodes CDR1 MNHNS and CDR2 SASEGT. CDR3 nucleotides: TGTGCCAGCAGTGAATTTAGGGGTTCAAGCAATCAGCCCCAGCATTTT. This sequence encodes CASSEFRGSSNQPQHF.

The sample holds a few counts of this clone. The chain has TRBV30 and TRBJ1-4, with D unresolved. V was clipped by 2 bases and J by 5 bases, with 9 bases between them. This CDR3 contains 13 residues. Germline loops: CDR1 GTSNPN, CDR2 SVGIG (reference sequence). CDR3 coding DNA: TGTGCCTGGAGTAACCGGGCCAATGAAAAACTGTTTTTT. Translating it yields CAWSNRANEKLFF.

This clone was found a few times. This rearrangement joins TRBV14 to TRBJ2-5; D is possibly TRBD2 (5 bases). The CDR3 is 14 residues long. The ends were cut back, 2 bases at V and 7 bases at J, with 14 bases in the middle. CDR1 is SGHDN and CDR2 is FVKESK in the germline V gene. In nucleotides, the CDR3 is TGTGCCAGCAGCCAAACCCGCGGGCGTTGGACCCAGTACTTC. Protein: CASSQTRGRWTQYF.

Points on this clone: One end of the junction is discordant with germline, which a read error may explain. The rearrangement joins TRBV7-7 to TRBJ2-1; no clear D. Germline CDR1 is SSHAT and CDR2 is FNYEAQ (reference sequence). This CDR3 spans 15 amino acids. The CDR3 region is CASSLGNTPYNEQFF. DNA of the CDR3: TGTGCTAGCAGCTTAGGAAACACGCCCTACAATGAGCAGTTCTTC.

This chain uses TRBV7-3 with TRBJ2-1, with 7 bases fitting TRBD1. V was clipped by 5 bases and J by 5 bases; unmatched bases: 6. The CDR3 totals 14 residues. Germline V gene sequence: CDR1 SGHTA, CDR2 FQGTGA. The CDR3 bases are TGTGCCAGCAGCGTCCGGGACAGAAACAATGAGCAGTTCTTC. Protein: CASSVRDRNNEQFF. Drawing the rest from reference TRBV7-3 and TRBJ2-1, the complete variable domain is GAGVSQTPSNKVTEKGKYVELRCDPISGHTALYWYRQSLGQGPEFLIYFQGTGAADDSGLPNDRFFAVRPEGSVSTLKIQRTERGDSAVYLCASSVRDRNNEQFFGPGTRLTVL.

V and J are TRBV5-1 and TRBJ1-4; TRBD1 is a possible D gene (5 bases). The V and J ends lost 4 bases and 5 bases respectively, with 12 bases between them. CDR3 size: 14 residues. Germline CDR1 is SGHRS and CDR2 is YFSETQ. For the CDR3, the DNA is TGCGCCAGCAGCGTCGGGAAGGGGAATGAAAAACTGTTTTTT. Its translation is CASSVGKGNEKLFF.

J is TRBJ2-3 and V is TRBV30; TRBD2 matches 7 bases. The length of the CDR3 is 13 residues. V lost 3 bases and J lost 1; bases outside the gene matches: 1. CDR1 is GTSNPN, CDR2 SVGIG, per germline (reference sequence). The CDR3 sequence: CAWRTSGTDTQYF. Written as DNA, the CDR3 is TGTGCCTGGAGAACTAGCGGCACAGATACGCAGTATTTT. Full variable domain (missing parts from reference TRBV30 and TRBJ2-3): SQTIHQWPATLVQPVGSPLSLECTVEGTSNPNLYWYRQAAGRGLQLLFYSVGIGQISSEVPQNLSASRPQDRQFILSSKKLLLSDSGFYLCAWRTSGTDTQYFGPGTRLTVL.

This clone was observed a few times. The CDR3 sequence: CASSPLRVGANVLTF. CDR3 DNA: TGTGCCAGCAGTCCTCTCCGGGTTGGGGCCAACGTCCTGACTTTC. V is TRBV6-5 and J is TRBJ2-6; D is undetermined. CDR3 length equals 15 residues. The germline V gene encodes CDR1 MNHEY and CDR2 SVGAGI. V dropped 5 bases and J dropped 3 bases, with 11 bases sitting between them.

The J gene is TRBJ2-1, the V gene TRBV28; 8 nucleotides align to TRBD1. Per germline, CDR1 MDHEN and CDR2 SYDVKM. V shed 5 bases, J shed 6 bases, and the junction held 9 bases outside the gene matches. The CDR3 has 15 residues. The CDR3 protein is CASSPPDRAGNEQFF. The CDR3 DNA is TGTGCCAGCAGTCCCCCGGACAGGGCGGGCAATGAGCAGTTCTTC.

The chain carries TRBV7-9 and TRBJ2-7; D is undetermined. This CDR3 comprises 15 residues. V was shortened by 1 base and J by 0 bases, with 10 bases between the two germline ends. Per germline, CDR1 SEHNR and CDR2 FQNEAQ (reference sequence). The CDR3 bases are TGTGCCAGCAGCTTAGATCGCAGGAGCTCCTACGAGCAGTACTTC. It codes for CASSLDRRSSYEQYF. Based on the CDR3 plus reference TRBV7-9 and TRBJ2-7, the full variable domain is DTGVSQNPRHKITKRGQNVTFRCDPISEHNRLYWYRQTLGQGPEFLTYFQNEAQLEKSRLLSDRFSAERPKGSFSTLEIQRTEQGDSAMYLCASSLDRRSSYEQYFGPGTRLTVT.

This chain joins TRBV29-1 and TRBJ2-7, with D hard to call. The V end lost 5 bases, the J end lost 1 base, and 6 bases lay between the germline ends. Germline V CDR1 and CDR2: SQVTM, ANQGSEA. CDR3 size: 11 residues. In nucleotides, the CDR3 is TGCAGCGTTCAGGTATCCTACGAGCAGTACTTC. Its protein is CSVQVSYEQYF.

V is TRBV6-6 and J is TRBJ1-6; no reliable D call. CDR1 is MNHNY and CDR2 is SVGAGI in the germline V gene (reference sequence). V lost 4 bases and J 8 bases, leaving 9 bases between the germline ends. This CDR3 has 13 residues. CDR3 in amino acids: CASSLQGHSPLHF. The DNA for the CDR3 is TGTGCCAGCAGTTTGCAAGGGCATTCACCCCTCCACTTT.